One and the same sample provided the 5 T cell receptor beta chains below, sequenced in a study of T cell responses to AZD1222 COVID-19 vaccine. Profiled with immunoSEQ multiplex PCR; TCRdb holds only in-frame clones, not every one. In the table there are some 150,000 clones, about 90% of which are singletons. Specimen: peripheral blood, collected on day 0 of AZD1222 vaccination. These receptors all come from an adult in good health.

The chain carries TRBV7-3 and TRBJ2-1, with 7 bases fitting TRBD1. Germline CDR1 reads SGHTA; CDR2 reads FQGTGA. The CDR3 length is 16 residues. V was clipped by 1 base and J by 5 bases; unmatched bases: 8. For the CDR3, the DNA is TGTGCCAGCAGCTTAATCCGACAGGGTGGGGACAATGAGCAGTTCTTC. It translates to CASSLIRQGGDNEQFF.

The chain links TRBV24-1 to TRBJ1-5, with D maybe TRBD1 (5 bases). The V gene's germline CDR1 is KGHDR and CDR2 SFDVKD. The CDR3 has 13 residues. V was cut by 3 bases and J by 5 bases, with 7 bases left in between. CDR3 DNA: TGTGCCACCAGTGATCAAGGGGATCAGCCCCAGCATTTT. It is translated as CATSDQGDQPQHF.

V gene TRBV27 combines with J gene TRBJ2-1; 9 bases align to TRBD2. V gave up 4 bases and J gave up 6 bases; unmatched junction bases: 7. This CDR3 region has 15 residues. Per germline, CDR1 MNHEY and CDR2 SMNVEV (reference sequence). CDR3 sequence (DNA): TGTGCCAGCAGTTATAGCGGGAGTATCCTCAATGAGCAGTTCTTC. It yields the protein CASSYSGSILNEQFF.

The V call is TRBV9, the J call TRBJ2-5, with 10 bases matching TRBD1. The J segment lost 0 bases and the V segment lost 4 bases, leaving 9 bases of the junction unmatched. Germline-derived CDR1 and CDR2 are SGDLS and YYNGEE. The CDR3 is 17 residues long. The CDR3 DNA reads TGTGCCAGCAGCATGACAGGGGGCGGATCGTACCAAGAGACCCAGTACTTC. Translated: CASSMTGGGSYQETQYF.

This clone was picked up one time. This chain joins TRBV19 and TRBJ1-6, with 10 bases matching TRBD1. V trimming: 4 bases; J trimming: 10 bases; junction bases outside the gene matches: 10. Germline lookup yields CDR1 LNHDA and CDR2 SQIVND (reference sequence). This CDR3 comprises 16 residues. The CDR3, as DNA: TGTGCCAGTAGTAGAGCTGACAGGGGGCCGCAATCACCCCTCCACTTT. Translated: CASSRADRGPQSPLHF.